Reported below is one TCR beta chain. The record originates from a study of blood T cell repertoires in COVID-19. The repertoire was sequenced with immunoSEQ multiplex PCR; TCRdb's copy has only in-frame clones and lacks some. This sample has roughly 170,000 clones; approximately 82% occur once, and the top ten carry approximately 4.7%. The specimen sequenced was PBMCs or T cells enriched from blood (not recorded which). This TCR came from a woman aged 50 to 60 who had recovered from COVID-19.

The CDR3 loop is CASSPRVGGYREKLFF. DNA of the CDR3: TGTGCCAGCAGCCCCCGGGTAGGGGGATATAGGGAAAAACTGTTTTTT. The rearrangement links TRBV5-5 to TRBJ1-4, with D possibly being TRBD1 (6 bases). Germline V CDR1 and CDR2: SGHKS, YYEKEE (reference sequence). The ends were cut back, 4 bases at V and 8 bases at J, with 21 bases in the middle. The CDR3 has 16 amino acids. Full variable domain (outside the CDR3, taken from reference TRBV5-5 and TRBJ1-4): DAGVTQSPTHLIKTRGQQVTLRCSPISGHKSVSWYQQVLGQGPQFIFQYYEKEERGRGNFPDRFSARQFPNYSSELNVNALLLGDSALYLCASSPRVGGYREKLFFGSGTQLSVL.